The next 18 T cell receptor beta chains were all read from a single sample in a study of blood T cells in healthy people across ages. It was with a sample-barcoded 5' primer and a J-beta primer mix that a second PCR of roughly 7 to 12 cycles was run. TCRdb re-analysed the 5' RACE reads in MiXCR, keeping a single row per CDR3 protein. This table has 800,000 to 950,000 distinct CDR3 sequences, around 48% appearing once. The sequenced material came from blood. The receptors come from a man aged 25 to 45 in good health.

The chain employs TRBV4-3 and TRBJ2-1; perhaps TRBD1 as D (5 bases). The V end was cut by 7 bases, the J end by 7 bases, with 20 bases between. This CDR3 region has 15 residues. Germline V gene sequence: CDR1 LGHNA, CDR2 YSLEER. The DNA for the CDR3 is TGCGCCAGCACCGCCAATAGGGGAACGTTGAATGAGCAGTTCTTC. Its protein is CASTANRGTLNEQFF.

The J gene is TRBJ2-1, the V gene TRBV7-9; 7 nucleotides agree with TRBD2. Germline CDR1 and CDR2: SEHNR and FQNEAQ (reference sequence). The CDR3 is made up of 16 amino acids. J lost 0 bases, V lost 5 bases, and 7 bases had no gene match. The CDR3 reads CASSPGGSGSYNEQFF. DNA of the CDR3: TGTGCCAGCAGCCCGGGAGGTAGCGGCTCCTACAATGAGCAGTTCTTC.

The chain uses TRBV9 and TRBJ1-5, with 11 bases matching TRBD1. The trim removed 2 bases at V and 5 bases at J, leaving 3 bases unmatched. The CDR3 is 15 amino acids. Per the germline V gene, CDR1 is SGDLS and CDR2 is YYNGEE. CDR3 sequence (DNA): TGTGCCAGCAGCGTGGGACAGGGGGTGCATCAGCCCCAGCATTTT. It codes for CASSVGQGVHQPQHF.

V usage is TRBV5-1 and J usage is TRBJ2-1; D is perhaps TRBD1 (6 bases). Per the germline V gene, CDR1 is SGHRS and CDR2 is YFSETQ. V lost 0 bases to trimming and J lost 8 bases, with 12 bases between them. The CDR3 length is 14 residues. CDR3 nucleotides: TGCGCCAGCAGCTTGGGACAGGCTAGGGATGAGCAGTTCTTC. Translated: CASSLGQARDEQFF.

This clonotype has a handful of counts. CDR3 protein: CASSPSRDKGLGYTF. CDR3 nucleotide sequence: TGTGCCAGCAGCCCCTCCCGGGACAAAGGGTTGGGCTACACCTTC. The gene calls are TRBV7-6 and TRBJ1-2; maybe TRBD1 (6 bases). Germline values: CDR1 SGHVS, CDR2 FNYEAQ. This CDR3 has 15 residues. V shed 5 bases and J shed 8 bases, with 21 bases lying between them.

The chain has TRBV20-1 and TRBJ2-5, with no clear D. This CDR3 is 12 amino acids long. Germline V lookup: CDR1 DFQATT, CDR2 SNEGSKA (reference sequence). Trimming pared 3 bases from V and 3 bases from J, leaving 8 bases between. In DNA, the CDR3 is TGCAGTGCTAGTTGGCATAAAGAGACCCAGTACTTC. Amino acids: CSASWHKETQYF.

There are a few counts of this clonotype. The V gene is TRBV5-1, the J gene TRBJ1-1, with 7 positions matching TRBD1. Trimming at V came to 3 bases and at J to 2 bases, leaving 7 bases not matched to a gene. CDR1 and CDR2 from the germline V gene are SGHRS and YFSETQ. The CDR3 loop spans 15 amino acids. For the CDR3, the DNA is TGCGCCAGCAGCTCTCCCGGGACAGACAACACTGAAGCTTTCTTT. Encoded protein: CASSSPGTDNTEAFF.

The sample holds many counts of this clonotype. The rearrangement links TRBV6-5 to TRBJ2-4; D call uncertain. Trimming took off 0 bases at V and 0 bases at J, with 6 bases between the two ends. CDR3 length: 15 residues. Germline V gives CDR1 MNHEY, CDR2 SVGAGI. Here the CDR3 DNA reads TGTGCCAGCAGTTACTCTGGCGAAGCCAAAAACATTCAGTACTTC. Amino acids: CASSYSGEAKNIQYF.

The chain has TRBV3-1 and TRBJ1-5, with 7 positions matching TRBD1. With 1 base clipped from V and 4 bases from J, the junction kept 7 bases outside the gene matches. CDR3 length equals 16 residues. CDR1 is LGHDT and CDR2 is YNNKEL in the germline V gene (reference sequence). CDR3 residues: CASSQGGGGINQPQHF. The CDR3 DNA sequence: TGTGCCAGCAGCCAAGGAGGAGGGGGCATTAATCAGCCCCAGCATTTT.

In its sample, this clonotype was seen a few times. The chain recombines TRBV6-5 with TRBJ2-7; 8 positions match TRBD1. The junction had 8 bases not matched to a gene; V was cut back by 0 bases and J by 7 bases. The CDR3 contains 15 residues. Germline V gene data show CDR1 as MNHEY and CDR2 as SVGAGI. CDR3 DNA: TGTGCCAGCAGTTACTCCAGGCAGGGGGCGAGTGAGCAGTACTTC. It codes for CASSYSRQGASEQYF.

CDR3 residues: CASSYSNEETQYF. CDR3 coding DNA: TGTGCCAGCAGTTACTCGAATGAGGAGACCCAGTACTTC. This rearrangement joins TRBV6-6 to TRBJ2-5; D ambiguous. Germline assignment: CDR1 MNHNY and CDR2 SVGAGI (reference sequence). CDR3 length: 13 amino acids. V lost 0 bases and J 5 bases, leaving 7 bases between the germline ends.

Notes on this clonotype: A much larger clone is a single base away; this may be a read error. CDR3 DNA sequence: TGCGGCGCCGTGACCGGGACTAGCTACGAGCAGTACTTC. This translates into CGAVTGTSYEQYF. The chain joins TRBV29-1 to TRBJ2-5; 8 bases are a match to TRBD2. The assigned J gene may be wrong: the sequence end matches TRBJ2-7 better. The CDR3 is 13 residues long. The germline V gene has CDR1 SQVTM and CDR2 ANQGSEA.

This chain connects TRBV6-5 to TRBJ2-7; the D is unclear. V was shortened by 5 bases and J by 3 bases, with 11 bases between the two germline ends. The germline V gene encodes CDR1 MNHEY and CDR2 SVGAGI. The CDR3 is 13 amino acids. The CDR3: CASSDMEFYEQYF. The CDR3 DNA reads TGTGCCAGCAGTGACATGGAGTTCTACGAGCAGTACTTC.

The CDR3 DNA reads as TGTGCCAGCCACAGGAGGGAGGCCAATTCACCCCTCCACTTT. As protein: CASHRREANSPLHF. The chain combines TRBV3-1 with TRBJ1-6, with a weak D call TRBD1 (5 bases). Trimming cost V 8 bases and J 7 bases, with 15 bases left between them. The CDR3 sequence is 14 residues long. From germline, CDR1 is LGHDT and CDR2 YNNKEL (reference sequence).

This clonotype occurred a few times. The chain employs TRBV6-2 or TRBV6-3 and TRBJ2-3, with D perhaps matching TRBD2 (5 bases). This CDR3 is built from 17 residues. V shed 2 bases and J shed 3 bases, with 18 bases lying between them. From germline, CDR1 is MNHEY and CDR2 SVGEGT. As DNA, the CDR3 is TGTGCCAGCAGTTACGTTGGGCCCACCTGGAGGACAGATACGCAGTATTTT. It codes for CASSYVGPTWRTDTQYF.

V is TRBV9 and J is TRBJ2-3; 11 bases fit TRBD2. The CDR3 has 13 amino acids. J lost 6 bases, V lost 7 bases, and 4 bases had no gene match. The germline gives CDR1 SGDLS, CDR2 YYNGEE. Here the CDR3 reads CASGRTSGDTQYF. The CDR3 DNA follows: TGTGCCAGCGGCAGGACTAGCGGGGATACGCAGTATTTT.

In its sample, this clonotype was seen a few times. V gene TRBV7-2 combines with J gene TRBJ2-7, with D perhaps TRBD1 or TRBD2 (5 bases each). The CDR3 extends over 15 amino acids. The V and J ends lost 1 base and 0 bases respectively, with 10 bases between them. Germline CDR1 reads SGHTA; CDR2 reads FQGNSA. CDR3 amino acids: CASSLGDASSYEQYF. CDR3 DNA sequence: TGTGCCAGCAGCTTAGGGGACGCCAGCTCCTACGAGCAGTACTTC.

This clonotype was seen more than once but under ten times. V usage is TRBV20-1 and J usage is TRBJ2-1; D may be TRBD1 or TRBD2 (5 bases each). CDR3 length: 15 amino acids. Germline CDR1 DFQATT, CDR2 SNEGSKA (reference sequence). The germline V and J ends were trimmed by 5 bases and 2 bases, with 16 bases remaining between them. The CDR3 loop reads CSAPRGALTYNEQFF. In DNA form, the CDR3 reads TGCAGTGCTCCAAGAGGGGCCTTAACCTACAATGAGCAGTTCTTC.